These T cell receptor beta chains were read from a single sample in a study of blood T cell repertoires in COVID-19. Generated by immunoSEQ multiplex PCR, the TCRdb table keeps only in-frame clones and is missing some. Among fewer than 75,000 clones, about 87% were seen once, and the ten largest hold 6.9%. Sequenced sample: peripheral blood. Every receptor here comes from a man aged 55 to 70 with active or convalescent COVID-19. CDR3s include the opening cysteine and the closing phenylalanine or tryptophan. The D gene is left open where the match is weak. Part of the rows lack a size; the others show once, few, many or a class for expanded clones.

TRBJ2-1,.,TRBD1,TRBV9,TGTGCCAGCAGCGTAGACAGGGGAAGGTGGGATGAGCAGTTCTTC,CASSVDRGRWDEQFF
TRBJ2-1,.,TRBD1,TRBV5-4,TGTGCCAGCAGTCCACCGATGGGACAGGGGGCATGGGAGCAGTTCTTC,CASSPPMGQGAWEQFF
TRBJ1-6,.,TRBD1,TRBV18,TGTGCCAGCTCACTCCGGGACAGACAGAATTCACCCCTCCACTTT,CASSLRDRQNSPLHF
TRBJ1-3,.,TRBD1,TRBV12-3/TRBV12-4,TGTGCCAGCAGTTGGGACAGTGGAAACACCATATATTTT,CASSWDSGNTIYF
TRBJ2-4,.,TRBD1,TRBV5-1,TGCGCCAGCAGCGCCGGGACAGAATTAAACATTCAGTACTTC,CASSAGTELNIQYF
TRBJ1-3,once,.,TRBV10-3,TGTGCCATCAGTGAGTTGGAACCAGGCTCTGGAAACACCATATATTTT,CAISELEPGSGNTIYF
TRBJ2-7,.,TRBD2,TRBV27,TGTGCCAGCAGCCGAACTCCGGGACTAGCGGGACGAAGCTCCTACGAGCAGTACTTC,CASSRTPGLAGRSSYEQYF
TRBJ1-1,.,.,TRBV6-5,TGTGCCAGCAGCGCCGATGGGACAACCACTGAAGCTTTCTTT,CASSADGTTTEAFF
TRBJ2-1,.,.,TRBV29-1,TGCAGCGCGGAAGGGTTACAGGGAAGCTCCTACAATGAGCAGTTCTTC,CSAEGLQGSSYNEQFF
TRBJ2-1,.,TRBD1,TRBV10-1,TGCGCCAGCGGGACAGGGGTCAATGAGCAGTTCTTC,CASGTGVNEQFF
TRBJ1-2,.,TRBD1,TRBV5-7,TGTGCCAGCAGAGAGGGGGCGTATGGCTACACCTTC,CASREGAYGYTF
TRBJ1-4,once,.,TRBV11-2,TGTGCCAGCAGCTTAGGGACAGTTAATGAAAAACTGTTTTTT,CASSLGTVNEKLFF
TRBJ2-7,.,TRBD1,TRBV10-1,TGCGCCAGGACAGGGGGTGGGAACTACGAGCAGTACTTC,CARTGGGNYEQYF
TRBJ1-2,.,TRBD1,TRBV4-3,TGCGCCAGCAGCTTACAGGGGGGAAGTGGCTATGGCTACACCTTC,CASSLQGGSGYGYTF
TRBJ1-2,.,.,TRBV7-2,TGTGCCAGCAGCTACGCCGGGAGACCCCTAAACTATGGCTACACCTTC,CASSYAGRPLNYGYTF
TRBJ2-2,few,.,TRBV14,TGTGCCAGCAGCCAACTTACAGGACAGATTAACACCGGGGAGCTGTTTTTT,CASSQLTGQINTGELFF
TRBJ2-2,.,TRBD1,TRBV11-3,TGTGCCAGCAGCTTCACAGGGGTCGGGGAGCTGTTTTTT,CASSFTGVGELFF
TRBJ2-1,.,.,TRBV27,TGTGCCAGCAGTCGGGACAATGAGCAGTTCTTC,CASSRDNEQFF
TRBJ2-7,.,TRBD2,TRBV15,TGTGCCACCAGCAGAGAAGGACTAGTCTACGAGCAGTACTTC,CATSREGLVYEQYF
TRBJ2-7,.,.,TRBV4-1,TGCGCCAGCAGCCAAGTCCCCCTGTACGAGCAGTACTTC,CASSQVPLYEQYF
TRBJ1-4,.,.,TRBV2,TGTGCCAGCCTCGGGAGAGATGAAAAACTGTTTTTT,CASLGRDEKLFF
TRBJ1-3,.,.,TRBV5-1,TGCGCCAGCAGCGGACGGGAAACAGGGGGAAACACCATATATTTT,CASSGRETGGNTIYF
TRBJ1-4,few,.,TRBV7-6,TGTGCCAGCAGCAAAGGGTCCACAGGGTGGGATGAAAAACTGTTTTTT,CASSKGSTGWDEKLFF
TRBJ2-5,once,TRBD1,TRBV27,TGTGCCAGCGGTAAGGACAGGGCCGGAGGAAAGGGGGCCCAAGAGACCCAGTACTTC,CASGKDRAGGKGAQETQYF
TRBJ1-3,.,.,TRBV7-6,TGTGCCAGCAGCTTAGAGTCCGCAGGGTCTGGAAACACCATATATTTT,CASSLESAGSGNTIYF
TRBJ2-2,.,.,TRBV21-1,TGTGCCAGCAGCAAAGAAAGGAGGGGAAGGGGGCAATGGACCGGGGAGCTGTTTTTT,CASSKERRGRGQWTGELFF
TRBJ2-2,.,TRBD1,TRBV5-6,TGTGCCAGCAGCGAACAGGGGGCGCGATGGACCGGGGAGCTGTTTTTT,CASSEQGARWTGELFF
TRBJ2-1,.,TRBD1,TRBV6-4,TGTGCCAGCAGTGACTCGAGGGCAGGGGGCAACAATGAGCAGTTCTTC,CASSDSRAGGNNEQFF
TRBJ1-3,.,.,TRBV2,TGTGCCAGCAGTGCCCAGGTCGGCTCTGGAAACACCATATATTTT,CASSAQVGSGNTIYF
TRBJ2-7,.,.,TRBV6-1,TGTGCCAGCAGTGAAGCCCTACTAGCACGTGAGCAGTACTTC,CASSEALLAREQYF
TRBJ2-3,once,TRBD1,TRBV19,TGTGCCAGTAGGGGACAGTACACAGATACGCAGTATTTT,CASRGQYTDTQYF
TRBJ2-2,.,TRBD1,TRBV7-8,TGTGCCAGCAGGCGGACAGGGGTGAACACCGGGGAGCTGTTTTTT,CASRRTGVNTGELFF
TRBJ2-7,.,.,TRBV20-1,TGCAGTGCTCAAATCTACGAGCAGTACTTC,CSAQIYEQYF
TRBJ2-1,once,TRBD1,TRBV4-2,TGTGCCAGCAGCCAGGGACAGGGCAATGAGCAGTTCTTC,CASSQGQGNEQFF
TRBJ2-2,few,.,TRBV4-2,TGTGCCAGCAGCCAAGCCCTAAGCGGAGCGAACACCGGGGAGCTGTTTTTT,CASSQALSGANTGELFF
TRBJ2-1,once,.,TRBV7-2,TGTGCCAGCAGCCCCAATAAAAACACCTACAATGAGCAGTTCTTC,CASSPNKNTYNEQFF
TRBJ2-7,.,.,TRBV6-5,TGTGCCAGCAGAAACCTCCGCGACGAGCAGTACTTC,CASRNLRDEQYF
TRBJ2-2,few,.,TRBV11-2,TGTGCCAGCAGCACTCGGACAATCGGGGAGCTGTTTTTT,CASSTRTIGELFF
TRBJ1-2,.,TRBD1,TRBV7-6,TGTGCCAGCAGCTTCGGCAGGCCAGGGGGTAGCTATGGCTACACCTTC,CASSFGRPGGSYGYTF
TRBJ1-4,.,TRBD1,TRBV7-9,TGTGCCAGCAGCTTCAGGGGGGATAATGAAAAACTGTTTTTT,CASSFRGDNEKLFF
TRBJ1-4,few,.,TRBV5-6,TGTGCCAGCAGCTCCAGGGGACCTTTTCCGACTAATGAAAAACTGTTTTTT,CASSSRGPFPTNEKLFF
TRBJ2-3,.,TRBD2,TRBV29-1,TGCAGCGTGAAACTAGCGGGGGTAGATACGCAGTATTTT,CSVKLAGVDTQYF
TRBJ1-2,.,.,TRBV6-5,TGTGCCAGCAGGACAGAGCTTGCGCCATATGGCTACACCTTC,CASRTELAPYGYTF
TRBJ1-5,.,.,TRBV18,TGTGCCAGCTCACCACTGATCGGGGGTGATCAGCCCCAGCATTTT,CASSPLIGGDQPQHF
TRBJ2-2,.,.,TRBV27,TGTGCCAGCAGTTGGGGACATAACACCGGGGAGCTGTTTTTT,CASSWGHNTGELFF
TRBJ2-3,.,.,TRBV6-2/TRBV6-3,TGTGCCAGCAGTTACCCGTCGGCAGGGGCCGGAGATACGCAGTATTTT,CASSYPSAGAGDTQYF
TRBJ2-3,.,TRBD2,TRBV7-2,TGTGCCAGCAGCTTGGCGCTAGCGGGGGGGCCGGGGGGGCGGGTTACGCAGTATTTT,CASSLALAGGPGGRVTQYF
TRBJ2-1,.,TRBD1,TRBV7-8,TGTGCCAGCAGCTTGGGACAGGGGATTCTCTATGAGCAGTTCTTC,CASSLGQGILYEQFF
TRBJ1-2,.,.,TRBV19,TGTGCCAGTAGTTCCCCCCAGGAATTCTATGGCTACACCTTC,CASSSPQEFYGYTF
TRBJ2-7,.,TRBD1,TRBV6-5,TGTGCCAGCAGGAAGGGGACAGGGGGCCTCAACGAGCAGTACTTC,CASRKGTGGLNEQYF
TRBJ2-7,.,.,TRBV3-1/TRBV3-2,TGTGCCAGCAGCCGTGACAGACAAAGGTCCTACGAGCAGTACTTC,CASSRDRQRSYEQYF
TRBJ2-3,.,.,TRBV19,TGTGCCAGTAGTCCCCCCAGGGGTACAGATACGCAGTATTTT,CASSPPRGTDTQYF
TRBJ1-1,once,.,TRBV5-1,TGCGCCAGCAAACAGGGTGGGAACACTGAAGCTTTCTTT,CASKQGGNTEAFF
TRBJ2-7,.,TRBD1,TRBV19,TGTGCCAGTAGTATCACCGGGACAGGGATCTACGAGCAGTACTTC,CASSITGTGIYEQYF
TRBJ2-7,.,.,TRBV5-1,TGCGCCAGCAGCACCGCAGGAGGGTACGAGCAGTACTTC,CASSTAGGYEQYF
TRBJ1-2,once,TRBD1,TRBV28,TGTGCCAGCAGTTTGGACAGGGTGCGACAAAATGGCTACACCTTC,CASSLDRVRQNGYTF
TRBJ2-1,.,TRBD2,TRBV5-4,TGTGCCAGCAGCTTGTTCCTAGCGGGAGGATCCTCCTACAATGAGCAGTTCTTC,CASSLFLAGGSSYNEQFF
TRBJ2-5,.,TRBD2,TRBV6-5,TGTGCCAGCAGTTACTCAGCTAGCGGGGGAAGAGAGACCCAGTACTTC,CASSYSASGGRETQYF
TRBJ1-5,once,TRBD1,TRBV6-1,TGTGCCAGCAGTGAAACCCGGGACAGGGTTAATCAGCCCCAGCATTTT,CASSETRDRVNQPQHF
TRBJ2-5,.,TRBD2,TRBV7-3,TGTGCCAGCAGCTCCACTAGCGGGGGGGCGGAGACCCAGTACTTC,CASSSTSGGAETQYF